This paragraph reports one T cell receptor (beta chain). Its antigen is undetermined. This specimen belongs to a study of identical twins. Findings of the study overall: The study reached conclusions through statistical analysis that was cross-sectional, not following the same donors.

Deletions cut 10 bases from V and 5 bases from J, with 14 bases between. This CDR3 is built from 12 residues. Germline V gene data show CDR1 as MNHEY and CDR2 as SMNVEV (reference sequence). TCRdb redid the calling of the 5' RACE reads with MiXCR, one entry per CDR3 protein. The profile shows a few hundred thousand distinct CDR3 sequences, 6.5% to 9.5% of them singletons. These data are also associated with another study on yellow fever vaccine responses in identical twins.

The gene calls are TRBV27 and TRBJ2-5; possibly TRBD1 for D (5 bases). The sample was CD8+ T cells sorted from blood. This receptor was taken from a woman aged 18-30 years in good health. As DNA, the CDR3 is TGTGCCACCCAGTTGGGGCGGGAGACCCAGTACTTC. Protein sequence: CATQLGRETQYF.